One and the same sample provided the 20 T cell receptor beta chains below, sequenced in a study of blood T cell repertoires in COVID-19. Clones were sequenced by immunoSEQ multiplex PCR, and TCRdb holds only the in-frame ones, with some missing. The sample records approximately 190,000 clones, about 80% being singletons. Source material: peripheral blood. These receptors were collected from a human donor with acute or convalescent COVID-19. The donor label of this sample is uncertain.

This sequence joins TRBV7-2 and TRBJ2-7; D remains ambiguous. The ends were cut back, 1 base at V and 3 bases at J, with 7 bases in the middle. This CDR3 region has 13 residues. Per the germline V gene, CDR1 is SGHTA and CDR2 is FQGNSA. CDR3 in amino acids: CASSLGAYYEQYF. DNA of the CDR3: TGTGCCAGCAGCTTAGGGGCGTACTACGAGCAGTACTTC.

The rearrangement joins TRBV7-6 to TRBJ1-1; 9 bases fit TRBD1. Germline V lookup: CDR1 SGHVS, CDR2 FNYEAQ. The CDR3 runs to 15 residues. V shed 5 bases, J shed 6 bases, and the junction held 10 bases outside the gene matches. CDR3 nucleotide sequence: TGTGCCAGCAGCCAAGGACAGGGGTTCTCGGCTGAAGCTTTCTTT. Protein sequence: CASSQGQGFSAEAFF.

This chain connects TRBV5-1 to TRBJ1-1; a possible D gene is TRBD1 (6 bases). This CDR3 region has 12 residues. Germline V gene lookup returns CDR1 SGHRS and CDR2 YFSETQ. Between the trimmed V and J ends, which lost 4 bases and 6 bases, there was a span of 10 bases. The CDR3 is CASSPGQPEAFF. Here the CDR3 DNA reads TGCGCCAGCAGCCCTGGACAGCCTGAAGCTTTCTTT. Together with reference TRBV5-1 and TRBJ1-1, the CDR3 gives the full variable domain: KAGVTQTPRYLIKTRGQQVTLSCSPISGHRSVSWYQQTPGQGLQFLFEYFSETQRNKGNFPGRFSGRQFSNSRSEMNVSTLELGDSALYLCASSPGQPEAFFGQGTRLTVV.

V and J are TRBV5-6 and TRBJ2-1, with a possible D match to TRBD2 (5 bases). The CDR3 is made up of 13 amino acids. Germline CDR1 SGHDT, CDR2 YYEEEE. V was pared by 3 bases and J by 9 bases, with 13 bases between. CDR3 coding DNA: TGTGCCAGCAGCTGGGGAGAGGCCCCTGAGCAGTTCTTC. Its translation is CASSWGEAPEQFF.

This chain links TRBV7-2 with TRBJ1-3; D not certain. From germline, CDR1 is SGHTA and CDR2 FQGNSA. The CDR3 runs 17 residues. The V end lost 0 bases, the J end lost 2 bases, and 14 bases lay between the germline ends. This chain's CDR3 is CASSLANHRTPGNTIYF. The CDR3 DNA reads TGTGCCAGCAGCTTAGCGAATCACAGAACACCTGGAAACACCATATATTTT.

The rearrangement joins TRBV5-1 to TRBJ2-3, with 11 bases that match TRBD1. The CDR3 runs to 15 residues. Unmatched junction bases numbered 6, after V lost 3 bases and J lost 6 bases. From germline, CDR1 is SGHRS and CDR2 YFSETQ. CDR3 in DNA: TGCGCCAGCAGCTGGACCGGACAGGGGGCGGATACGCAGTATTTT. This gives the protein CASSWTGQGADTQYF.

This clone was seen only once. The CDR3 reads CASSFGAQGQGYTF. The CDR3 DNA sequence: TGTGCCAGCAGCTTCGGGGCACAGGGCCAGGGCTACACCTTC. V and J are TRBV7-8 and TRBJ1-2; possibly TRBD1 for D (6 bases). V gave up 3 bases and J gave up 8 bases, with 16 bases separating them. This CDR3 is built from 14 residues. Germline V gene lookup returns CDR1 SGHVS and CDR2 FQNEAQ.

The CDR3 here is CASSPLGAYEQYF. In DNA, the CDR3 is TGTGCCAGCAGCCCTCTCGGGGCCTACGAGCAGTACTTC. V and J are TRBV6-6 and TRBJ2-7; TRBD2 might be the D (5 bases). Germline CDR1 reads MNHNY; CDR2 reads SVGAGI (reference sequence). CDR3 length: 13 residues. Trimming took 6 bases from V and 2 from J, leaving 11 bases between them.

In its sample, this clone was seen once. The chain couples TRBV18 to TRBJ2-1; D possibly corresponds to TRBD2 (6 bases). This CDR3 region has 14 residues. Trimming took 6 bases from V and 1 from J, leaving 10 bases between them. Germline V lookup: CDR1 KGHSH, CDR2 LQKENI. CDR3 protein: CASSEGWSYNEQFF. The CDR3, as DNA: TGTGCCAGCTCGGAGGGGTGGTCCTACAATGAGCAGTTCTTC.

This sequence joins TRBV7-9 and TRBJ2-2; TRBD2 matches 8 bases. The CDR3 is 15 residues long. Germline values: CDR1 SEHNR, CDR2 FQNEAQ (reference sequence). The V gene end was trimmed by 5 bases and the J gene end by 2 bases; junction bases not matched to a gene: 4. CDR3 nucleotides: TGTGCCAGCAGCATTAGCGGGGCTAACACCGGGGAGCTGTTTTTT. Translated: CASSISGANTGELFF.

The rearrangement joins TRBV19 to TRBJ1-2, with 7 bases matching TRBD1. The germline V gene encodes CDR1 LNHDA and CDR2 SQIVND (reference sequence). The CDR3 is 15 residues long. The junction had 7 bases not matched to a gene; V was cut back by 6 bases and J by 0 bases. The CDR3 DNA reads as TGTGCCAGTAGCAACACGGGGACAGCTAACTATGGCTACACCTTC. It is translated as CASSNTGTANYGYTF.

The chain links TRBV5-1 to TRBJ2-3; the match to TRBD1 covers 11 bases. V was clipped by 3 bases and J by 2 bases; unmatched bases: 5. Germline CDR1 and CDR2: SGHRS and YFSETQ. The CDR3 has 16 residues. The CDR3 nucleotides read TGCGCCAGCAGCTCGGGACAGGGGGAGTACACAGATACGCAGTATTTT. Protein: CASSSGQGEYTDTQYF.

The V and J genes are TRBV4-2 and TRBJ2-2; the match to TRBD1 covers 8 bases. Germline loops: CDR1 LGHNA, CDR2 YNFKEQ. Trimming removed 0 bases from V and 4 bases from J; junction bases left unmatched: 16. There are 20 residues in the CDR3. The CDR3 loop is CASSQDRNRGVGGATGELFF. CDR3 sequence (DNA): TGTGCCAGCAGCCAAGATCGGAACAGGGGGGTCGGGGGTGCCACCGGGGAGCTGTTTTTT.

This clone was seen just once. The gene calls are TRBV2 and TRBJ1-4; D not certain. The CDR3 has 13 residues. Germline CDR1 SNHLY, CDR2 FYNNEI. Trimming stripped 8 bases from V and 4 bases from J, with 11 bases between. The CDR3 region is CASRRGGNEKLFF. The CDR3 nucleotides read TGTGCCAGCCGTAGAGGAGGTAATGAAAAACTGTTTTTT.

This clone was detected once. This chain links TRBV2 with TRBJ1-1, with 11 bases fitting TRBD1. J gave up 11 bases and V 7 bases, and 9 bases lay outside the gene matches. CDR3 length equals 13 residues. The V gene's germline CDR1 is SNHLY and CDR2 FYNNEI. CDR3 sequence: CASTWTGGVRAFF. The CDR3 region has the DNA TGTGCCAGCACCTGGACAGGGGGCGTTAGGGCTTTCTTT.

The chain's CDR3 is CASSDRGESGPGYTF. The CDR3 DNA reads TGTGCCAGCAGCGACAGGGGAGAATCCGGACCTGGCTACACCTTC. The chain recombines TRBV6-5 with TRBJ1-2; 8 bases map to TRBD1. CDR3 length: 15 residues. J lost 7 bases, V lost 6 bases, and 13 bases had no gene match. Germline CDR1 and CDR2: MNHEY and SVGAGI.

The CDR3: CASSQRDRGLTEAFF. DNA for the CDR3: TGTGCCAGTAGTCAACGGGACAGGGGGCTTACTGAAGCTTTCTTT. The rearrangement links TRBV19 to TRBJ1-1; TRBD1 matches at 12 bases. Per germline, CDR1 LNHDA and CDR2 SQIVND (reference sequence). This CDR3 contains 15 residues. V lost 5 bases to trimming and J lost 5 bases; unmatched junction nucleotides: 6.

The chain has TRBV21-1 and TRBJ2-7; TRBD2, the D gene given by the table, was not confirmed from the DNA. TRBV21-1 is given as a pseudogene. The CDR3 runs 14 residues. Here the CDR3 DNA reads TGTGCCAGCAGCAGCTTATCCGGGACTAGCGGCTGGAACTTC. It translates to CASSSLSGTSGWNF.

The rearrangement uses TRBV3-1 (or the pseudogene TRBV3-2) and TRBJ2-2; TRBD1 is a possible D gene (6 bases). The V end lost 4 bases, the J end lost 6 bases, and 12 bases lay between the germline ends. This CDR3 comprises 14 residues. Germline V lookup: CDR1 LGHDT, CDR2 YNNKEL (reference sequence). For the CDR3, the DNA is TGTGCCAGCAGCCTCATCCAGGGGCCCGGGGAGCTGTTTTTT. It yields the protein CASSLIQGPGELFF.

CDR3 sequence: CASSQAPAGSYEQYF. Written as DNA, the CDR3 is TGTGCCAGCAGCCAGGCCCCCGCAGGGTCCTACGAGCAGTACTTC. V is TRBV3-1 (or the pseudogene TRBV3-2) and J is TRBJ2-7; tentative D call: TRBD1 (5 bases). CDR3 length: 15 amino acids. Germline CDR1 is LGHDT and CDR2 is YNNKEL (reference sequence). V lost 3 bases to trimming and J lost 1 base, with 13 bases between them.